One sample yielded the 18 T cell receptor beta chains listed below, sequenced in a study of CD8 T cells in ankylosing spondylitis. From the 5' RACE reads, TCRdb called clonotypes with MiXCR, one entry per CDR3 protein. This sample has some 37,000 distinct CDR3 sequences, with 4.5% to 6% found just once. The source material was blood, either unsorted or a sorted T cell fraction (not recorded which). Receptor source: a male donor with ankylosing spondylitis or in good health (not recorded which).

There are many counts of this clonotype. The chain couples TRBV7-9 to TRBJ2-2; D gene unclear. From germline, CDR1 is SEHNR and CDR2 FQNEAQ (reference sequence). With 3 bases removed from V and 3 bases from J, the gap between germline ends came to 2 bases. The CDR3 contains 12 residues. The CDR3 here is CASSFYTGELFF. DNA of the CDR3: TGTGCCAGCAGCTTCTACACCGGGGAGCTGTTTTTT. The entire variable domain, with the rest obtained from reference TRBV7-9 and TRBJ2-2, is as follows: DTGVSQNPRHKITKRGQNVTFRCDPISEHNRLYWYRQTLGQGPEFLTYFQNEAQLEKSRLLSDRFSAERPKGSFSTLEIQRTEQGDSAMYLCASSFYTGELFFGEGSRLTVL.

In this sample, this clonotype turned up many times. V is TRBV5-1 and J is TRBJ2-1; D tentatively fits TRBD1 or TRBD2 (5 bases each). The CDR3 is 15 amino acids. Germline V CDR1 and CDR2: SGHRS, YFSETQ. The V gene lost 0 bases and the J gene lost 3 bases, with 10 bases spanning the gap. CDR3 protein: CASSLVAGSYNEQFF. The DNA of the CDR3 is TGCGCCAGCAGCTTGGTGGCAGGGAGCTACAATGAGCAGTTCTTC.

This clonotype has ten or more counts. The chain couples TRBV6-2 or TRBV6-3 to TRBJ2-7; D is perhaps TRBD1 (5 bases). Deletions cut 7 bases from V and 2 bases from J, with 15 bases between. CDR3 length: 14 residues. Germline-derived CDR1 and CDR2 are MNHEY and SVGEGT. This chain's CDR3 is CASTLSREPYEQYF. In DNA form, the CDR3 reads TGTGCCAGCACTCTCAGCAGGGAACCCTACGAGCAGTACTTC.

This clonotype has ten or more counts. The chain carries TRBV6-1 and TRBJ2-3; 7 bases line up with TRBD1. Germline-derived CDR1 and CDR2 are MNHNS and SASEGT. Trimming removed 5 bases from V and 2 bases from J; junction bases left unmatched: 7. This CDR3 contains 15 residues. CDR3 protein: CASSPGQSITDTQYF. The DNA for the CDR3 is TGTGCCAGCAGTCCGGGACAGAGCATCACAGATACGCAGTATTTT.

Many counts were recorded for this clonotype. V gene TRBV28 combines with J gene TRBJ2-5; the D gene is possibly TRBD1 (6 bases). The CDR3 covers 12 residues. Germline assignment: CDR1 MDHEN and CDR2 SYDVKM. V was shortened by 7 bases and J by 2 bases, with 8 bases between the two germline ends. The CDR3 reads CASNQGQETQYF. CDR3 nucleotide sequence: TGTGCCAGCAATCAGGGGCAAGAGACCCAGTACTTC.

This clonotype was seen ten or more times. The rearrangement joins TRBV18 to TRBJ2-5; 8 nucleotides agree with TRBD1. CDR3 length equals 14 residues. CDR1 KGHSH and CDR2 LQKENI come from the germline V gene. Trimming cost V 3 bases and J 5 bases; bases outside gene matches: 5. The CDR3: CASSPRTGKETQYF. The CDR3, as DNA: TGTGCCAGCTCACCCCGGACAGGGAAGGAGACCCAGTACTTC.

This clonotype was recorded many times. The chain carries TRBV9 and TRBJ2-1, with TRBD2 identical over 10 bases. This CDR3 contains 14 residues. Germline V gene sequence: CDR1 SGDLS, CDR2 YYNGEE. The J segment lost 7 bases and the V segment lost 3 bases, leaving 4 bases of the junction unmatched. CDR3 nucleotide sequence: TGTGCCAGCAGCGGGACTAGCGGATGGAATGAGCAGTTCTTC. It is translated as CASSGTSGWNEQFF. Combining the CDR3 with reference TRBV9 and TRBJ2-1 gives the whole variable domain DSGVTQTPKHLITATGQRVTLRCSPRSGDLSVYWYQQSLDQGLQFLIQYYNGEERAKGNILERFSAQQFPDLHSELNLSSLELGDSALYFCASSGTSGWNEQFFGPGTRLTVL.

This clonotype was observed at least ten times. The gene calls are TRBV20-1 and TRBJ2-1; 8 bases are shared with TRBD2. The germline gives CDR1 DFQATT, CDR2 SNEGSKA (reference sequence). CDR3 size: 11 residues. As DNA, the CDR3 is TGCGTGTGCGGGAGGCCCAATGAGCAGTTCTTC. Translation gives CVCGRPNEQFF.

This clonotype was detected many times. V is TRBV9 and J is TRBJ2-3, with TRBD2 matching 10 bases. There are 14 residues in the CDR3. The J segment lost 6 bases and the V segment lost 5 bases, leaving 6 bases of the junction unmatched. In germline, CDR1 is SGDLS, CDR2 YYNGEE. The CDR3 nucleotides read TGTGCCAGCAGTTACAGGACTAGCGGTGATACGCAGTATTTT. Amino acids: CASSYRTSGDTQYF.

Notes on this clonotype: One junction end disagrees with the germline gene, perhaps due to a read error. The rearrangement joins TRBV15 to TRBJ1-1, with D possibly TRBD1 on 6 matching bases. CDR3 length equals 17 residues. Germline V lookup: CDR1 LNHNV, CDR2 YYDKDF (reference sequence). CDR3 DNA: TGCGCCACCAGCAGACTGGGACACGGCACTTTGGGCACTGAAGCTTTCTTT. It encodes CATSRLGHGTLGTEAFF. Full variable domain (outside the CDR3, taken from reference TRBV15 and TRBJ1-1): DAMVIQNPRYQVTQFGKPVTLSCSQTLNHNVMYWYQQKSSQAPKLLFHYYDKDFNNEADTPDNFQSRRPNTSFCFLDIRSPGLGDTAMYLCATSRLGHGTLGTEAFFGQGTRLTVV.

In its sample, this clonotype was seen many times. V is TRBV7-9 and J is TRBJ2-3, with D maybe TRBD1 (6 bases). The CDR3 consists of 15 residues. Germline loops: CDR1 SEHNR, CDR2 FQNEAQ (reference sequence). V lost 2 bases to trimming and J lost 1 base, with 10 bases between them. CDR3 sequence: CASSLRQAGTDTQYF. In DNA, the CDR3 is TGTGCCAGCAGCTTAAGACAGGCCGGCACAGATACGCAGTATTTT.

This clonotype was counted at least ten times. V and J are TRBV9 and TRBJ1-3; D is unclear. Germline values: CDR1 SGDLS, CDR2 YYNGEE. The CDR3 totals 13 residues. V was clipped by 4 bases and J by 0 bases, with 5 bases between them. This CDR3 reads CASSYNSGNTIYF. In DNA, the CDR3 is TGTGCCAGCAGCTACAACTCTGGAAACACCATATATTTT.

The rearrangement uses TRBV4-2 and TRBJ1-5; 7 bases fit TRBD1. This CDR3 spans 16 amino acids. Germline CDR1 and CDR2: LGHNA and YNFKEQ. V shed 2 bases, J shed 6 bases, and the junction held 10 bases outside the gene matches. CDR3 sequence reads: CASSQNGGGLPQPQHF. The DNA for the CDR3 is TGTGCCAGCAGCCAAAATGGAGGGGGCCTGCCTCAGCCCCAGCATTTT.

This clonotype was seen many times. The CDR3 loop is CASSGRDSGMDEQFF. The CDR3 nucleotides read TGTGCCAGCAGTGGCCGGGACTCCGGGATGGATGAGCAGTTCTTC. This chain uses TRBV6-4 with TRBJ2-1; D perhaps matches TRBD2 (6 bases). The length of the CDR3 is 15 residues. V dropped 4 bases and J dropped 8 bases, with 18 bases sitting between them. Germline CDR1 reads MRHNA; CDR2 reads SNTAGT.

In its sample, this clonotype was seen many times. The V gene is TRBV7-2, the J gene TRBJ1-5; TRBD1 might be the D (6 bases). Germline V lookup: CDR1 SGHTA, CDR2 FQGNSA. The CDR3 has 15 residues. V was trimmed by 5 bases and J by 1 base, leaving 12 bases between them. The CDR3 nucleotides are TGTGCCAGCAGCCTCGGGGGGGGCAGCAATCAGCCCCAGCATTTT. This codes for CASSLGGGSNQPQHF.

This clonotype occurred many times. The V gene is TRBV19, the J gene TRBJ1-1, with D hard to call. Germline V gene sequence: CDR1 LNHDA, CDR2 SQIVND (reference sequence). V was trimmed by 1 base and J by 0 bases, leaving 3 bases between them. The CDR3 runs 13 residues. The CDR3: CASSIALNTEAFF. Written as DNA, the CDR3 is TGTGCCAGTAGTATAGCACTGAACACTGAAGCTTTCTTT.

This clonotype came up many times. V is TRBV28 and J is TRBJ2-7; D not resolved. CDR1 and CDR2 from the germline V gene are MDHEN and SYDVKM. Trimming cost V 7 bases and J 6 bases, with 10 bases left between them. This CDR3 is 11 amino acids long. The CDR3 protein is CASNGLSEQYF. DNA of the CDR3: TGTGCCAGCAACGGCCTCTCCGAGCAGTACTTC.

This clonotype was seen ten or more times. The rearrangement links TRBV19 to TRBJ1-5; D is perhaps TRBD1 (5 bases). The CDR3 length is 15 residues. Trimming left V 8 bases short and J 9 bases short, with 23 bases between. Germline CDR1 is LNHDA and CDR2 is SQIVND (reference sequence). DNA of the CDR3: TGTGCCAGTCGGTTTAGCAGGGAGGGCCTTACGCCCCAGCATTTT. The encoded protein is CASRFSREGLTPQHF.